This TCR beta chain was identified during a study of liver allograft versus peripheral blood T cells. Study details: T cell receptor repertoires in transplanted livers were compared with those in recipients' peripheral blood. Study conclusions and caveats: It was reported that the T cell receptor repertoires found inside liver allografts differed from those that were detected in peripheral blood.

In the case of this clonotype: Antigen specificity is unknown.

MiXCR was run by TCRdb on the reads, yielding one entry per CDR3 protein. The repertoire consists of approximately 6,400 distinct CDR3 sequences, with 16% occurring once and the leading ten covering almost 50%. The sequence was obtained from a human patient who had a liver transplant. Some T cells here may be from the graft donor.

The CDR3 loop is CASGPQVAQHF. CDR3 bases: TGTGCCAGCGGGCCCCAAGTGGCCCAGCATTTT. The gene calls are TRBV27 and TRBJ1-5; D unresolved. Trimming stripped 8 bases from V and 11 bases from J, with 13 bases between. Per germline, CDR1 MNHEY and CDR2 SMNVEV (reference sequence). The CDR3 contains 11 residues.